This TCR beta chain was found in a study of CD8 T cells in Susac syndrome. There are 15 residues in the CDR3. Losses at the gene ends were 0 bases for V and 0 bases for J; bases not matched to a gene: 1. Germline loops: CDR1 SGDLS, CDR2 YYNGEE. Reverse transcription of about 0.45 to 1 ug RNA was performed with random hexamers. An immunoSEQ multiplex PCR generated amplified TCR beta CDR3 products spanning 54 Vbeta and 13 Jbeta. TCRdb re-called the immunoSEQ multiplex PCR reads with MiXCR, one entry per CDR3 protein. This table holds more than 65,000 distinct CDR3 sequences, roughly 94% found once. Sequencing of TCR beta was performed on blood CD8+ T cells and on blood CD4+ T cells. Negative isolation was applied to CD8+ and CD4+ T cells, and FACS enrichment was applied to TEMRA cells.

The sample consisted of CD8+ T cells from PBMCs. This TCR was sampled from a human donor in good health. The genes are TRBV9 and TRBJ2-7; 9 bases are shared with TRBD2. CDR3 protein: CASSVGGGVSYEQYF. DNA of the CDR3: TGTGCCAGCAGCGTAGGCGGGGGGGTCTCCTACGAGCAGTACTTC.